This T cell receptor (beta chain) was sequenced in a study of blood T cells in healthy people across ages. Study-level findings and limits: Not knowing donor CMV status may have confounded expanded clonotype changes.

For this clonotype: Its antigen remains unknown.

V lost 1 base to trimming and J lost 5 bases, with 11 bases between them. This CDR3 contains 14 residues. A J-beta primer mix and a sample-barcoded 5' primer were used in a second PCR of about 7 to 12 cycles. TCRdb reprocessed the 5' RACE reads with MiXCR, giving one entry per CDR3 protein. The sample has 1.5 million or so distinct CDR3 sequences; approximately 39% are singletons. The receptor was isolated from a woman aged 18-30 years in good health. The V call is TRBV12-3 or TRBV12-4, the J call TRBJ2-5, with D perhaps matching TRBD2 (6 bases). Sequencing used blood. CDR3 in DNA: TGTGCCAGCAGTTTAGGCACTAGCTGGGAGACCCAGTACTTC. Residues: CASSLGTSWETQYF.